The clone carrying this T cell receptor (beta chain) showed up just a few times. CDR3 length: 15 residues. Germline V gene lookup returns CDR1 GTSNPN and CDR2 SVGIG (reference sequence). V was pared by 0 bases and J by 3 bases, with 4 bases of the junction left unmatched. Original methodology: Counts of nucleated cells, estimated from reference gene primer amplification, were obtained. This table comes from immunoSEQ multiplex PCR, and its TCRdb copy is limited to in-frame clones, with some not included. For V, J and clone size, that table is used; D and trimming come from the DNA. Seen here are around 200,000 clones, around 78% observed once, and the top ten hold 2.5% to 3.5%. This record comes from a study of blood T cell repertoires in COVID-19. For the study at large: Sites in the United States, Italy and Spain provided acute and convalescent COVID-19 samples. Sources were T cells, B-cell-depleted T cells, or PBMCs; the material itself was cDNA or gDNA.

The receptor's source is a woman older than 75 with active or convalescent COVID-19. This chain joins TRBV30 and TRBJ2-3, with 9 positions matching TRBD1. Sample: peripheral blood. The CDR3 nucleotides are TGTGCCTGGAGTGTCAGGACAGGGGCGACAGATACGCAGTATTTT. This encodes CAWSVRTGATDTQYF.